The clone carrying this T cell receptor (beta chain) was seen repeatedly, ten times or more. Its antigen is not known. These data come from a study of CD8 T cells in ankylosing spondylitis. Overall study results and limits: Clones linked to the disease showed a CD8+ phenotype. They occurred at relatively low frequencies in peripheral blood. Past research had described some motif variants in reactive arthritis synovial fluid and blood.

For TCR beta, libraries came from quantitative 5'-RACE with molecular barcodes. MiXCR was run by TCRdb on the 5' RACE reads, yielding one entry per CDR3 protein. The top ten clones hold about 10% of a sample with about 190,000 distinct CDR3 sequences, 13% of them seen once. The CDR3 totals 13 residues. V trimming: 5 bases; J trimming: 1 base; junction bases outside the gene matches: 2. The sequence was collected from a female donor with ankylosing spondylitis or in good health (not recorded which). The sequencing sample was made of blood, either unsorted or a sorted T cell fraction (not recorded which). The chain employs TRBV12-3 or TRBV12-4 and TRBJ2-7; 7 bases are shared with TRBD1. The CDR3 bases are TGTGCCAGCAGTCCGGACAGGTCCTACGAGCAGTACTTC. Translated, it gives CASSPDRSYEQYF.